This TCR beta chain was profiled in a study of OX40 agonist ivuxolimab in advanced cancers. Study-wide context: Ivuxolimab, which patients received intravenously every 2 weeks, was dosed at 0.01 to 10 mg/kg.

Some clones are missing from TCRdb's copy, which holds only in-frame ones; the method was immunoSEQ multiplex PCR. The repertoire holds tens of thousands of clones, with approximately 90% as singletons. This CDR3 spans 15 amino acids. Per the germline V gene, CDR1 is MNHEY and CDR2 is SMNVEV (reference sequence). Trimming took 7 bases from V and 0 from J; bases not matched to a gene: 8. Blood samples were obtained at baseline, cycle 4 day 1, and cycle 7 day 1. The source was CD4+ or CD8+ T cells sorted from blood, collected in a trial of the OX40 agonist ivuxolimab. The V call is TRBV27, the J call TRBJ1-1, with 7 bases matching TRBD1. This sequence was found in an adult with an advanced solid tumor such as melanoma, head and neck, liver or kidney cancer. In DNA form, the CDR3 reads TGTGCCAGCATTTCGGGACAGATTATGAACACTGAAGCTTTCTTT. This codes for CASISGQIMNTEAFF.